One and the same sample provided the 5 T cell receptor beta chains below, sequenced in a study of PD-L1 blockade in urothelial cancer. Assay: immunoSEQ multiplex PCR; the TCRdb copy retains only in-frame clones and omits some. There are more than 65,000 clones in the sample; about 90% occur only once, and over 5% lies in the top ten. The input for sequencing was PBMCs, taken around atezolizumab (anti-PD-L1) treatment. These receptor sequences come from a woman between 70 and 85 years old with urothelial cancer.

This clone showed up just a few times. The V and J genes are TRBV19 and TRBJ1-2; D ambiguous. From germline, CDR1 is LNHDA and CDR2 SQIVND (reference sequence). The CDR3 length is 15 residues. V lost 1 base to trimming and J lost 8 bases, with 17 bases between them. The CDR3 reads CASSIVTGYGGGYTF. The CDR3 DNA reads TGTGCCAGTAGTATAGTCACGGGGTACGGAGGAGGCTACACCTTC.

The V and J genes are TRBV2 and TRBJ1-5; weak D call: TRBD1 (6 bases). Trimming removed 8 bases at V and 0 bases at J, with 8 bases between. Germline CDR1 reads SNHLY; CDR2 reads FYNNEI. The CDR3 extends over 13 amino acids. This chain's CDR3 is CASAGDSNQPQHF. The CDR3 DNA follows: TGTGCCAGCGCAGGGGATAGCAATCAGCCCCAGCATTTT.

V is TRBV5-1 and J is TRBJ2-3, with 8 nucleotides matching TRBD2. Germline V gene data show CDR1 as SGHRS and CDR2 as YFSETQ. V trimming: 5 bases; J trimming: 0 bases; junction bases outside the gene matches: 11. The CDR3 is 17 amino acids. Here the CDR3 reads CASSRSGLVSSTDTQYF. For the CDR3, the DNA is TGCGCCAGCAGTCGATCGGGACTAGTGTCTAGCACAGATACGCAGTATTTT.

This clone appeared once. The rearrangement joins TRBV28 to TRBJ2-1, with 14 bases matching TRBD2. V lost 6 bases, J lost 8 bases, and 15 bases stayed unmatched. The CDR3 extends over 18 amino acids. Germline V CDR1 and CDR2: MDHEN, SYDVKM. The CDR3 here is CASSTAASGTSGSYEQFF. CDR3 DNA sequence: TGTGCCAGCAGCACTGCTGCTTCCGGGACTAGCGGGAGCTATGAGCAGTTCTTC.

The rearrangement uses TRBV4-3 and TRBJ1-4, with D perhaps TRBD1 (6 bases). The CDR3 runs to 14 residues. Germline V gene sequence: CDR1 LGHNA, CDR2 YSLEER. V lost 8 bases to trimming and J lost 8 bases, with 18 bases between them. The CDR3, as DNA: TGCGCCAGCGCTCGAGTCGGTACAGGGGAAAAACTGTTTTTT. It translates to CASARVGTGEKLFF.